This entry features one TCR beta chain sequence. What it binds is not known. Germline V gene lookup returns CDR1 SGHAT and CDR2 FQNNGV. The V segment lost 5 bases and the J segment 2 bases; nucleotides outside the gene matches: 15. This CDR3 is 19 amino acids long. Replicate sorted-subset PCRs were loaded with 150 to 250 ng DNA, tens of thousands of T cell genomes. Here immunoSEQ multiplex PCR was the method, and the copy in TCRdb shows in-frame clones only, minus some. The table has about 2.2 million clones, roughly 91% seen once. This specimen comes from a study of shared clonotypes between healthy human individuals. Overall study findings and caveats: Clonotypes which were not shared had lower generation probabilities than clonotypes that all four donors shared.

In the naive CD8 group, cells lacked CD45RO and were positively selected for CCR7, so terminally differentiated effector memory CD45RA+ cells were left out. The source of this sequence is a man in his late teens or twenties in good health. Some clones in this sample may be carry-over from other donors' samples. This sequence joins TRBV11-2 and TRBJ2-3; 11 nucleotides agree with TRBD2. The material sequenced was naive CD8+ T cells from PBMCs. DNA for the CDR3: TGTGCCAGCAGCCGCTACCCTAGCGGGAGGCCGGGCAACACAGATACGCAGTATTTT. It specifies CASSRYPSGRPGNTDTQYF.